The clone carrying this T cell receptor beta chain was seen a handful of times. CDR1 and CDR2 from the germline V gene are MNHEY and SVGAGI. The length of the CDR3 is 11 residues. Produced via immunoSEQ multiplex PCR; TCRdb's table is partial and in-frame only. Of fewer than 25,000 clones in the sample, around 85% were seen once. This sample is drawn from a study of OX40 agonist ivuxolimab in advanced cancers. This TCR was sampled from an adult with an advanced solid tumor such as melanoma, head and neck, liver or kidney cancer. Sample: CD4+ or CD8+ T cells sorted from blood, taken in a trial of the OX40 agonist ivuxolimab. The chain has TRBV6-5 and TRBJ1-4; D is uncertain. The CDR3 is CAGYGNEKLFF. As DNA, the CDR3 is TGTGCGGGTTACGGTAATGAAAAACTGTTTTTT.